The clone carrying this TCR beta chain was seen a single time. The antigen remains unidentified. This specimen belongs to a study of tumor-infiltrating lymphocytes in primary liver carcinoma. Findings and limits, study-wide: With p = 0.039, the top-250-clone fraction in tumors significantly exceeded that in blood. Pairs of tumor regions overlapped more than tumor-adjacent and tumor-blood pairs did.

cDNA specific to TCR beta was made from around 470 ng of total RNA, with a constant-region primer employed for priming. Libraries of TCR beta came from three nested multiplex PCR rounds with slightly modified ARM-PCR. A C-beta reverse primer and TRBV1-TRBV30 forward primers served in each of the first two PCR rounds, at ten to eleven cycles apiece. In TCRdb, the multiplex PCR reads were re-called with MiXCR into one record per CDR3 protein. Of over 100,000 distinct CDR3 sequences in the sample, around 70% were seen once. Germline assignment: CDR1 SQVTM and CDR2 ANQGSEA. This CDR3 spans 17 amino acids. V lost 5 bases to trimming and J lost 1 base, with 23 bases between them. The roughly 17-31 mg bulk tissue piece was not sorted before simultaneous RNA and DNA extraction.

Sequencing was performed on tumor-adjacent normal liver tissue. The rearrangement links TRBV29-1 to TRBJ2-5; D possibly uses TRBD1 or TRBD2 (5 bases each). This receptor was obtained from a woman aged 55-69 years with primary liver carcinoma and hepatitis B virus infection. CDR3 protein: CSVILGAGYQGQETQYF. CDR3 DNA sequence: TGCAGCGTTATCCTTGGCGCGGGCTACCAGGGCCAAGAGACCCAGTACTTC.